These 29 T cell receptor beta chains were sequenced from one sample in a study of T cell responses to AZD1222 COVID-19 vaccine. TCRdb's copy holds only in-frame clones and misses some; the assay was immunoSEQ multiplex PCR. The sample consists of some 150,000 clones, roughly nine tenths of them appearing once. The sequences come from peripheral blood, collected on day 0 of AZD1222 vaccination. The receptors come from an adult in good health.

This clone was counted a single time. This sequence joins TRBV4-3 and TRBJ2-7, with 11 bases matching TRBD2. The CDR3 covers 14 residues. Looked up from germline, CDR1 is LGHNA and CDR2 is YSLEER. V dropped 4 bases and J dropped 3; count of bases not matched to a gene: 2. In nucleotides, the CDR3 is TGCGCCAGCAGCCCGGGACTAGCGGACTACGAGCAGTACTTC. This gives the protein CASSPGLADYEQYF.

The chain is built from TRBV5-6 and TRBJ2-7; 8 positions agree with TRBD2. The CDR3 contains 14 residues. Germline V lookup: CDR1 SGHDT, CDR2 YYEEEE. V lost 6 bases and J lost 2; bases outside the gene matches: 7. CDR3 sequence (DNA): TGTGCCAGCAACGGGGGGGGGCTCCCCTACGAGCAGTACTTC. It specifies CASNGGGLPYEQYF.

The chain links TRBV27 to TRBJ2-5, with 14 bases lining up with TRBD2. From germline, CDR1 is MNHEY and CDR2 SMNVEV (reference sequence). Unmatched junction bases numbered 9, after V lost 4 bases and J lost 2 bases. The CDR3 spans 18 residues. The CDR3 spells CASSYLTSGRGIQETQYF. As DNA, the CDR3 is TGTGCCAGCAGTTATCTGACTAGCGGGAGGGGAATACAAGAGACCCAGTACTTC.

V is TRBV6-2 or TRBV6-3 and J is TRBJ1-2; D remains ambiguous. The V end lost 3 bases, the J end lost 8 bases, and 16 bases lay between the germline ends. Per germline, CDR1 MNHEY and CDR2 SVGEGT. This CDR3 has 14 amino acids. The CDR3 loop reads CASSYGPGRGGYTF. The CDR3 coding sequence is TGTGCCAGCAGTTATGGACCGGGGAGAGGAGGCTACACCTTC.

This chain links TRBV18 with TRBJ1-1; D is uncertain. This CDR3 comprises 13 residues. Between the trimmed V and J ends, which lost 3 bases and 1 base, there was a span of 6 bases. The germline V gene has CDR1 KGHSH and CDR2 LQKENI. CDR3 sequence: CASSPSGNTEAFF. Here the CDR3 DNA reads TGTGCCAGCTCACCCTCTGGGAACACTGAAGCTTTCTTT.

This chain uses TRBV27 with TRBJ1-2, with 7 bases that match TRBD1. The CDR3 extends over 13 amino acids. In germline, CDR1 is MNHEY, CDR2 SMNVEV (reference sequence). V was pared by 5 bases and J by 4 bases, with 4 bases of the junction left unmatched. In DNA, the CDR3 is TGTGCCAGCAGTGCTCAGGGGGGCTATGGCTACACCTTC. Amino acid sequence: CASSAQGGYGYTF.

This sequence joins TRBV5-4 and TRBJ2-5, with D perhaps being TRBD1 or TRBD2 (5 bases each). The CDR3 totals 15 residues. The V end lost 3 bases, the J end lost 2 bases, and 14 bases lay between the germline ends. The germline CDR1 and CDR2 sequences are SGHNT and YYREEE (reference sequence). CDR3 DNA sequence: TGTGCCAGCAGCTCTCCTCATGGGGGTCAAGAGACCCAGTACTTC. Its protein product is CASSSPHGGQETQYF.

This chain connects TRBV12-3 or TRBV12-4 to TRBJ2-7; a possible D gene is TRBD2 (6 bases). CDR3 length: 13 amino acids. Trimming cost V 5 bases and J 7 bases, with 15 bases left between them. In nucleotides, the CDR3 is TGTGCCAGCAGTCCCAAGCCCGGGGGTGAGCAGTACTTC. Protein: CASSPKPGGEQYF.

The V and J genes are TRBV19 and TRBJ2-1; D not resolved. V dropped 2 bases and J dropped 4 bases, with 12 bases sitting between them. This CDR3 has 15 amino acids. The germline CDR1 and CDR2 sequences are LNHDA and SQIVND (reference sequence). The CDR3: CASSIRQLDYNEQFF. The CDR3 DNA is TGTGCCAGTAGTATACGGCAGCTAGATTACAATGAGCAGTTCTTC.

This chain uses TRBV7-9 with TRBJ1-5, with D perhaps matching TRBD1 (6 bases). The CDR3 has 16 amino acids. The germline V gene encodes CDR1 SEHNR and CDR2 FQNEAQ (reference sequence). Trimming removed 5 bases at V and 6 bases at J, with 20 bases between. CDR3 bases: TGTGCCAGCAGCACACATCAGGGGCATAAAGCTCAGCCCCAGCATTTT. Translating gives CASSTHQGHKAQPQHF.

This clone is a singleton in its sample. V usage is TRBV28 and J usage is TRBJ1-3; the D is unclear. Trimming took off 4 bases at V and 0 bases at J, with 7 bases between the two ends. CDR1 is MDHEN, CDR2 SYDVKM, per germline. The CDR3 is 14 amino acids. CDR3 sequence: CASSSFVSGNTIYF. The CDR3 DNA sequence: TGTGCCAGCAGTTCATTTGTCTCTGGAAACACCATATATTTT.

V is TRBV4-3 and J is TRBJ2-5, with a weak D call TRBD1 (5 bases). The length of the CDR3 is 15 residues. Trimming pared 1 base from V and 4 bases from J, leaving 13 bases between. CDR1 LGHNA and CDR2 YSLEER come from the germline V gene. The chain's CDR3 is CASSQVRAVVETQYF. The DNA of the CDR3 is TGCGCCAGCAGCCAAGTCAGGGCGGTCGTAGAGACCCAGTACTTC.

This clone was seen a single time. The CDR3 region is CASRPGQGAYEQYF. The DNA of the CDR3 is TGTGCCAGCAGGCCGGGACAGGGGGCCTACGAGCAGTACTTC. The chain joins TRBV6-5 to TRBJ2-7; 11 bases are shared with TRBD1. From germline, CDR1 is MNHEY and CDR2 SVGAGI. V dropped 6 bases and J dropped 2; count of bases not matched to a gene: 3. This CDR3 is built from 14 residues.

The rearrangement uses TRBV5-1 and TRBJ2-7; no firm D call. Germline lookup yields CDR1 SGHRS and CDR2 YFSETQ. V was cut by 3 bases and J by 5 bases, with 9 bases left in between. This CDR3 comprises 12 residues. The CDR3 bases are TGCGCCAGCAGCTCCGGGTTGAACGAGCAGTACTTC. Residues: CASSSGLNEQYF.

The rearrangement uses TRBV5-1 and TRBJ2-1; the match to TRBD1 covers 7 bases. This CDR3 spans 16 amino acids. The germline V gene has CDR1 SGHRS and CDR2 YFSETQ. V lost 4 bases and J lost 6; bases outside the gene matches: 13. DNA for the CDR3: TGCGCCAGCAGCGGGCGACAGGGTCTCTCCGGCAATGAGCAGTTCTTC. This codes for CASSGRQGLSGNEQFF.

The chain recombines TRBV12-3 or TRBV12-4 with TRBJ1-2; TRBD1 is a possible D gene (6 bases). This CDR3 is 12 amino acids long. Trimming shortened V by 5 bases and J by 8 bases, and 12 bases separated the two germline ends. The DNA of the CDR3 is TGTGCCAGCAGTACAGGGATGGGCGGCTACACCTTC. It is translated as CASSTGMGGYTF.

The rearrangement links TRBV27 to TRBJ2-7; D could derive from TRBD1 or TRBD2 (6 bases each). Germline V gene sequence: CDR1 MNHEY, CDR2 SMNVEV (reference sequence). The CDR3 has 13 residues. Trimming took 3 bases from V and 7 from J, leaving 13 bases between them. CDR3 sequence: CASSFPGGFEQYF. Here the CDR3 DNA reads TGTGCCAGCAGTTTTCCCGGGGGCTTTGAGCAGTACTTC.

CDR3 protein: CSHSGRSPREQFF. The CDR3 DNA sequence: TGCAGCCATAGCGGGAGGAGCCCGCGGGAGCAGTTCTTC. The chain links TRBV29-1 to TRBJ2-1; TRBD2 agrees at 10 bases. J gave up 10 bases and V 8 bases, and 11 bases lay outside the gene matches. CDR1 is SQVTM, CDR2 ANQGSEA, per germline. This CDR3 is 13 amino acids long.

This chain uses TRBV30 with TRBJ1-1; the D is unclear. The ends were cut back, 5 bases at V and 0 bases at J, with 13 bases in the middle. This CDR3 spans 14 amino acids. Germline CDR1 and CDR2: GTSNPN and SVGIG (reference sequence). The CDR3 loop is CAWQYSSLNTEAFF. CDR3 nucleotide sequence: TGTGCCTGGCAATACAGCAGTCTGAACACTGAAGCTTTCTTT.

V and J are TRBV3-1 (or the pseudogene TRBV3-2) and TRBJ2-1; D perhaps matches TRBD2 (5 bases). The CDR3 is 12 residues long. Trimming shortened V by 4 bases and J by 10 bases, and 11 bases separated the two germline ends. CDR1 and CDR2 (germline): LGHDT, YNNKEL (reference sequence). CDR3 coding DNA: TGTGCCAGCAGCCGAACCCGGGAAGAGCAGTTCTTC. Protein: CASSRTREEQFF.

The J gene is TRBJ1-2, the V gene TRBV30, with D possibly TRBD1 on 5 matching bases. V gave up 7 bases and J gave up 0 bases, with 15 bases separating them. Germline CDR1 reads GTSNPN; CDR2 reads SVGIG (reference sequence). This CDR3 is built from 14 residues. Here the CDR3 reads CASYRQSANYGYTF. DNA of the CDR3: TGTGCCTCATACCGACAGTCAGCTAACTATGGCTACACCTTC.

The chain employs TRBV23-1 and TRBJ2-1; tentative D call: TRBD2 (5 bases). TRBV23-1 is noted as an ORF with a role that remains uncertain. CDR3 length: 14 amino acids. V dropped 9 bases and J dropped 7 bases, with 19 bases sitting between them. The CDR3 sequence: CASNRAMSGNEQFF. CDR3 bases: TGCGCCAGTAACCGGGCCATGTCGGGAAATGAGCAGTTCTTC.

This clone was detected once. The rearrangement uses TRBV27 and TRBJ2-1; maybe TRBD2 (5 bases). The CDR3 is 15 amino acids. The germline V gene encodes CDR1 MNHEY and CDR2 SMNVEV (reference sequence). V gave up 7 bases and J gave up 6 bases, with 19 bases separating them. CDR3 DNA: TGTGCCAGCACCTTCGCGAGGAGGTTTGGCAATGAGCAGTTCTTC. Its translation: CASTFARRFGNEQFF.

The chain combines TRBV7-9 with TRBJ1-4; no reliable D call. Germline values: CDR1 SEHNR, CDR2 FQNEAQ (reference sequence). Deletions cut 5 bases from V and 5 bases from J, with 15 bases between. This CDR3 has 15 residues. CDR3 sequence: CASSHPVDINEKLFF. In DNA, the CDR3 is TGTGCCAGCAGCCACCCGGTTGATATAAATGAAAAACTGTTTTTT.

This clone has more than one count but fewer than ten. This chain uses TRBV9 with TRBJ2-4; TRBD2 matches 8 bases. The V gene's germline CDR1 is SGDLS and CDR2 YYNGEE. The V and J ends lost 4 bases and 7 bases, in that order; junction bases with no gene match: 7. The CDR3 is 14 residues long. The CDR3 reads CASSKGLDSNIQYF. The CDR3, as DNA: TGTGCCAGCAGCAAGGGACTAGACTCTAACATTCAGTACTTC. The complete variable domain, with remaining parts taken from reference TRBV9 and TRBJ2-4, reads DSGVTQTPKHLITATGQRVTLRCSPRSGDLSVYWYQQSLDQGLQFLIQYYNGEERAKGNILERFSAQQFPDLHSELNLSSLELGDSALYFCASSKGLDSNIQYFGAGTRLSVL.

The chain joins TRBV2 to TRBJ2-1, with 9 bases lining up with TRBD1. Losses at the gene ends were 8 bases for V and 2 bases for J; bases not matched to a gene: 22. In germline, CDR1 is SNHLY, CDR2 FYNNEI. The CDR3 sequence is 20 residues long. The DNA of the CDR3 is TGTGCCAGCCTAATCAAAAAGGGACAGGGAGCGATGTCGGCCTACAATGAGCAGTTCTTC. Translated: CASLIKKGQGAMSAYNEQFF.

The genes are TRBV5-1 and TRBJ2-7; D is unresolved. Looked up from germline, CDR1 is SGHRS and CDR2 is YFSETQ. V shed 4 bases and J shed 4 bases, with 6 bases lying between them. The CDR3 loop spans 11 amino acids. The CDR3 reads CASSAEYEQYF. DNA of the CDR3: TGCGCCAGCAGCGCAGAATACGAGCAGTACTTC. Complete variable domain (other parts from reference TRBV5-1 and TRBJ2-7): KAGVTQTPRYLIKTRGQQVTLSCSPISGHRSVSWYQQTPGQGLQFLFEYFSETQRNKGNFPGRFSGRQFSNSRSEMNVSTLELGDSALYLCASSAEYEQYFGPGTRLTVT.

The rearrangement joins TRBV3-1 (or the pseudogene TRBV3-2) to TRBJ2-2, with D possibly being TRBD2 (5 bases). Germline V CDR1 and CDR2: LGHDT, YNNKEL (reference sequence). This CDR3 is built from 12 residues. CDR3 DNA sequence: TGTGGCGTAGCGACTTTAACCGGGGAGCTGTTTTTT. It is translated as CGVATLTGELFF.

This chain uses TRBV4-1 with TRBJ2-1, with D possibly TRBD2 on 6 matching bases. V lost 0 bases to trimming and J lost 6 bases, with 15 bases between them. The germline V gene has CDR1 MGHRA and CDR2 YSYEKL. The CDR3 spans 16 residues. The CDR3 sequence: CASSQDVGRGRNEQFF. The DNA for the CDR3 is TGCGCCAGCAGCCAAGATGTTGGGCGGGGCCGCAATGAGCAGTTCTTC.